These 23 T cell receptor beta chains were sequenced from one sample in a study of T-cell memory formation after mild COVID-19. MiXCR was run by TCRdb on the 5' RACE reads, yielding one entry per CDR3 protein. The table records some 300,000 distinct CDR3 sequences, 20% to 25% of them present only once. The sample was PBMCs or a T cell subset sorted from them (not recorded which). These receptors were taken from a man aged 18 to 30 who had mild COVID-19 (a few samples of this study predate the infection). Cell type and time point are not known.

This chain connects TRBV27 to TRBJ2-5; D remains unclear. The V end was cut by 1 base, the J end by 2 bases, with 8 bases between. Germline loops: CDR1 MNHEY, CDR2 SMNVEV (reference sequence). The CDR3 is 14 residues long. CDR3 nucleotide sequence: TGTGCCAGCAGTTTATTTTTTGGGCAAGAGACCCAGTACTTC. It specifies CASSLFFGQETQYF.

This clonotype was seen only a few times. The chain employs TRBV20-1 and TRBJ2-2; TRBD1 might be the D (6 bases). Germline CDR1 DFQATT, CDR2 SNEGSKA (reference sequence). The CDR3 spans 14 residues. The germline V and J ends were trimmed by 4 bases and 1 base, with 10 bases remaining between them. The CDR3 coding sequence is TGCAGTGCTATGTACAGGGTGAACACCGGGGAGCTGTTTTTT. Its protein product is CSAMYRVNTGELFF.

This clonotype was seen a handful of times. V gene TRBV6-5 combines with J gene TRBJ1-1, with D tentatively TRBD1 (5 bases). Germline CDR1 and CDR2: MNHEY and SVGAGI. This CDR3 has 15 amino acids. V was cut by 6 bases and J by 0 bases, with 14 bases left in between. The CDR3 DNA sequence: TGTGCCAGCAGCCCTACCCCAGGGTTGAACACTGAAGCTTTCTTT. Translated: CASSPTPGLNTEAFF.

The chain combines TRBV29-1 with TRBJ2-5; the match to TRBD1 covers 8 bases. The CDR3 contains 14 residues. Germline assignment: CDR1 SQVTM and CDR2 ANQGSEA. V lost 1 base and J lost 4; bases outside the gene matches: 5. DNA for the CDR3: TGCAGCGTTGAAGGCAGGGGGCTTTTAGAGACCCAGTACTTC. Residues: CSVEGRGLLETQYF.

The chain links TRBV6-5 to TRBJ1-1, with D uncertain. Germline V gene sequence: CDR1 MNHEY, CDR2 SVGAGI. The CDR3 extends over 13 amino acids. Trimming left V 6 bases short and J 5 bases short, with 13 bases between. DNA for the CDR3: TGTGCCAGCAGAGCAGCCATGGGAACTGAAGCTTTCTTT. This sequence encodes CASRAAMGTEAFF.

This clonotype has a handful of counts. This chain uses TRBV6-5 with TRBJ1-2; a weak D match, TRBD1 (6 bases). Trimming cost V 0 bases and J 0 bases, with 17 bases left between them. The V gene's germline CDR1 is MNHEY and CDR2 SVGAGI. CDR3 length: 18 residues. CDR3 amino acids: CASSYSAGQYKANYGYTF. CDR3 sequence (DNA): TGTGCCAGCAGTTACTCCGCCGGACAGTATAAAGCTAACTATGGCTACACCTTC.

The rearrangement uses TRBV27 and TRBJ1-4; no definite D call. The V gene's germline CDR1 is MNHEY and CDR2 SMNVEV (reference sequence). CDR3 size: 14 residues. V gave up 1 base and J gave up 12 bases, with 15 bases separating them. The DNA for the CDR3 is TGTGCCAGCAGTTTATTTGCGGCGAGCTTAGAACTGTTTTTT. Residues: CASSLFAASLELFF.

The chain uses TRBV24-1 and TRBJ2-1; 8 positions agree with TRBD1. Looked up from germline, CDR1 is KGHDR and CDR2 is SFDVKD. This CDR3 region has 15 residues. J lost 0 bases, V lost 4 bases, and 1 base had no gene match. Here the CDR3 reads CATSDTGGSYNEQFF. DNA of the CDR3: TGTGCCACCAGTGACACAGGGGGCTCCTACAATGAGCAGTTCTTC.

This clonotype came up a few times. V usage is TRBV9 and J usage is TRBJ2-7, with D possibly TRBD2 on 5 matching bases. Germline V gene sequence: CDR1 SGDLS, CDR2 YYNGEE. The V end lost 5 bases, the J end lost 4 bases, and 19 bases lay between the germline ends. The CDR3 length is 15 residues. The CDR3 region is CASSPRGRAIYEQYF. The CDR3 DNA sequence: TGTGCCAGCAGTCCCCGGGGTAGGGCAATTTACGAGCAGTACTTC.

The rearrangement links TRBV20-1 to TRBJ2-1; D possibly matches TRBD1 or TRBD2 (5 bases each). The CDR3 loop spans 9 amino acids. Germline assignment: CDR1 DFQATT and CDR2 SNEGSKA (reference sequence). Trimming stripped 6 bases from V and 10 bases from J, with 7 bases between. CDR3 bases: TGCAGTGCGGGGGTAGAGCAGTTCTTC. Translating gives CSAGVEQFF.

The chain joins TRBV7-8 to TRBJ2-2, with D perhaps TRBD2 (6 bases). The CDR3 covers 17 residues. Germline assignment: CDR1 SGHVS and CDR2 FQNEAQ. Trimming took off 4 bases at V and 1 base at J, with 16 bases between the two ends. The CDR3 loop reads CASSSVPIGGNTGELFF. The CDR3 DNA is TGTGCCAGCAGCTCCGTTCCTATCGGGGGGAACACCGGGGAGCTGTTTTTT.

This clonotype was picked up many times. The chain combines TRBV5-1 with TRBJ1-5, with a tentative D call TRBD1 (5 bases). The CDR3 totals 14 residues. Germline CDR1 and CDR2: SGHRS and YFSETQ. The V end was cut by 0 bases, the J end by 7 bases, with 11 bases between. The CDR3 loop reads CASSLDQGGQPQHF. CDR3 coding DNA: TGCGCCAGCAGCTTGGATCAGGGAGGCCAGCCCCAGCATTTT.

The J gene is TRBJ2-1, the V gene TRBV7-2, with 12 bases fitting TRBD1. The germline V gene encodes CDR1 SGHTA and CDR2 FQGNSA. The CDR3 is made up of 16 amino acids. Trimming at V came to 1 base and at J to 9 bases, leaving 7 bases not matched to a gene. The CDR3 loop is CASSLGRDRGLGEQFF. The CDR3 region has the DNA TGTGCCAGCAGCTTAGGTAGGGACAGGGGGCTCGGTGAGCAGTTCTTC.

DNA for the CDR3: TGTGCCAGCAGAGAGGAGGGCGAGCAGTACGTC. Its protein is CASREEGEQYV. The chain links TRBV2 to TRBJ2-7; tentative D call: TRBD2 (6 bases). Trimming stripped 6 bases from V and 6 bases from J, with 9 bases between. Per germline, CDR1 SNHLY and CDR2 FYNNEI. The CDR3 extends over 11 amino acids.

CDR3 loop: CASSLFGGGTNEQFF. In DNA, the CDR3 is TGTGCCAGCAGCTTATTTGGCGGGGGGACCAATGAGCAGTTCTTC. The V and J genes are TRBV7-2 and TRBJ2-1; 8 nucleotides match TRBD2. This CDR3 has 15 amino acids. Trimming at V came to 2 bases and at J to 6 bases, leaving 6 bases not matched to a gene. The germline V gene has CDR1 SGHTA and CDR2 FQGNSA.

Here the CDR3 reads CASSMTSGITYNEQFF. The CDR3 DNA reads TGTGCCAGCAGCATGACTAGCGGGATCACCTACAATGAGCAGTTCTTC. The chain uses TRBV6-2 or TRBV6-3 and TRBJ2-1, with TRBD2 identical over 11 bases. This CDR3 spans 16 amino acids. The germline gives CDR1 MNHEY, CDR2 SVGEGT. The V gene end was trimmed by 6 bases and the J gene end by 2 bases; junction bases not matched to a gene: 6.

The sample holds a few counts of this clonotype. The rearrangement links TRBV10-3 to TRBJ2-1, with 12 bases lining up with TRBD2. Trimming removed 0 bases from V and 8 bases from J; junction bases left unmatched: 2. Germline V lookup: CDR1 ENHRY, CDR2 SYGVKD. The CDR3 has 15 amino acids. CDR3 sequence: CAISESSSGGDEQFF. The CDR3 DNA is TGTGCCATCAGTGAGTCGTCTAGCGGGGGGGATGAGCAGTTCTTC.

The CDR3 DNA reads TGCGCCAGCAGAGGGCAGGGGGTCGAGGGAGAGACCCAGTACTTC. The encoded protein is CASRGQGVEGETQYF. This chain joins TRBV5-1 and TRBJ2-5, with TRBD1 matching 7 bases. The germline V gene encodes CDR1 SGHRS and CDR2 YFSETQ. After removal of 5 bases from V and 4 bases from J, the junction contained 11 bases not matched to a gene. CDR3 length: 15 amino acids.

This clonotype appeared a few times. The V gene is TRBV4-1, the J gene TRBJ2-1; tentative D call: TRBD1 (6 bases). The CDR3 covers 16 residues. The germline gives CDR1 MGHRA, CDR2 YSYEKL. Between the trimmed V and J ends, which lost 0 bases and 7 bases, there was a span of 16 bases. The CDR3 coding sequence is TGCGCCAGCAGCCAAGAGGGCCTGGGGGCTGGAAATGAGCAGTTCTTC. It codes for CASSQEGLGAGNEQFF.

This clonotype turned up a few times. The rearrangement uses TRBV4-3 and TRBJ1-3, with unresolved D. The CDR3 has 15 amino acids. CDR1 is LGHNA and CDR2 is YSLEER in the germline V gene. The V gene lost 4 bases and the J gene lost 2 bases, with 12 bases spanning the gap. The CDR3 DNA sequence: TGCGCCAGCAGCCCTGGACCTACTGCTGGAAACACCATATATTTT. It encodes CASSPGPTAGNTIYF.

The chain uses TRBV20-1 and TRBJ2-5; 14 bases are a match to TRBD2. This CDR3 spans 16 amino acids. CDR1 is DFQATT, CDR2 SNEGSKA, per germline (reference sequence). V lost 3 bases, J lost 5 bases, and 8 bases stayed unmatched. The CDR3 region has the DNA TGCAGTGCTAGGCCGGGACTAGCGGGGGCCGGGGAGACCCAGTACTTC. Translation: CSARPGLAGAGETQYF.

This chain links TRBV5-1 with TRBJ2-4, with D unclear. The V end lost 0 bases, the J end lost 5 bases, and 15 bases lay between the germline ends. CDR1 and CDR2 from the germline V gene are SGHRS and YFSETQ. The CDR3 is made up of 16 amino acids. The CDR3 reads CASSLGPGSGQNIQYF. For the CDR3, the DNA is TGCGCCAGCAGCTTGGGACCGGGCTCTGGCCAAAACATTCAGTACTTC.

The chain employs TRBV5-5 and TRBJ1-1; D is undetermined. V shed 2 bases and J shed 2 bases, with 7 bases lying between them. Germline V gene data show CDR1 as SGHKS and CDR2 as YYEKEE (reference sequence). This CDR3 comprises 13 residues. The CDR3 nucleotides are TGTGCCAGCAGCTTATTGGATAACACTGAAGCTTTCTTT. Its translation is CASSLLDNTEAFF.